These T cell receptor beta chains were read from a single sample in a study of T-cell reconstitution after alpha-beta-depleted transplantation in children. TCRdb re-called the PCR reads with MiXCR, one entry per CDR3 protein. Among some 600,000 distinct CDR3 sequences listed, 10% to 15% were seen once. This material consisted of PBMCs, mostly from graft donor cells, taken 360 days after TCRalphabeta/CD19-depleted stem cell transplant. Receptor source: a male patient under 18 who had a stem cell transplant for acute myeloid leukemia, so the T cells may come from the graft donor. The CDR3 runs from the conserved cysteine through the conserved F or W. Fields, in order: CDR3 protein, CDR3 DNA, clone size, D gene, V gene, J gene. A D gene is named only where the DNA matches it firmly. Clone size is not always given. Where it is, it says once, few, many or a class for expanded clones.

CDR3aa: CASSEYADTQYF; CDR3nt: TGTGCCAGCTCAGAGTACGCAGATACGCAGTATTTT; abundance: many; d_gene: -; v_gene: TRBV18; j_gene: TRBJ2-3
CDR3aa: CSARAGGTLYQPQHF; CDR3nt: TGCAGTGCTAGAGCGGGGGGGACATTGTATCAGCCCCAGCATTTT; abundance: -; d_gene: -; v_gene: TRBV20-1; j_gene: TRBJ1-5
CDR3aa: CSAAITDTQYF; CDR3nt: TGCAGCGCCGCGATCACAGATACGCAGTATTTT; abundance: -; d_gene: -; v_gene: TRBV29-1; j_gene: TRBJ2-3
CDR3aa: CASSQLARGDNIQYF; CDR3nt: TGCGCCAGCAGCCAATTGGCCAGGGGGGACAACATTCAGTACTTC; abundance: -; d_gene: -; v_gene: TRBV4-3; j_gene: TRBJ2-4
CDR3aa: CASSSLRQGKVDTQYF; CDR3nt: TGTGCCAGCAGTTCTCTACGACAGGGCAAGGTAGATACGCAGTATTTT; abundance: -; d_gene: TRBD1; v_gene: TRBV13; j_gene: TRBJ2-3
CDR3aa: CASTLTGNNEQFF; CDR3nt: TGTGCCAGCACCCTCACCGGAAACAATGAGCAGTTCTTC; abundance: many; d_gene: -; v_gene: TRBV27; j_gene: TRBJ2-1
CDR3aa: CASSPPDRNDAFF; CDR3nt: TGTGCCAGCAGTCCCCCGGACAGGAACGACGCTTTCTTT; abundance: many; d_gene: TRBD1; v_gene: TRBV28; j_gene: TRBJ1-1
CDR3aa: CASSHSGEQFF; CDR3nt: TGTGCCAGCAGCCATAGTGGTGAGCAGTTCTTC; abundance: few; d_gene: -; v_gene: TRBV12-3/TRBV12-4; j_gene: TRBJ2-1
CDR3aa: CASSHHARWTDEQYF; CDR3nt: TGTGCCAGCAGCCACCACGCACGGTGGACAGACGAGCAGTACTTC; abundance: few; d_gene: -; v_gene: TRBV14; j_gene: TRBJ2-7
CDR3aa: CASSRQGPQETQYF; CDR3nt: TGTGCCAGCAGCCGACAGGGGCCCCAAGAGACCCAGTACTTC; abundance: many; d_gene: TRBD1; v_gene: TRBV7-9; j_gene: TRBJ2-5
CDR3aa: CSARPRKEHRATYEQYF; CDR3nt: TGCAGTGCTAGACCGAGGAAAGAGCACAGGGCTACCTACGAGCAGTACTTC; abundance: few; d_gene: -; v_gene: TRBV20-1; j_gene: TRBJ2-7
CDR3aa: CSGRVSYNEQFF; CDR3nt: TGCAGCGGGAGGGTCTCCTACAATGAGCAGTTCTTC; abundance: few; d_gene: -; v_gene: TRBV29-1; j_gene: TRBJ2-1
CDR3aa: CASSFGLPSQETQYF; CDR3nt: TGTGCCAGCAGTTTTGGACTACCTTCCCAAGAGACCCAGTACTTC; abundance: many; d_gene: -; v_gene: TRBV28; j_gene: TRBJ2-5
CDR3aa: CAWAPGGASYEQYF; CDR3nt: TGTGCCTGGGCCCCAGGTGGGGCCTCCTACGAGCAGTACTTC; abundance: few; d_gene: -; v_gene: TRBV30; j_gene: TRBJ2-7
CDR3aa: CASSTSPGHSYEQYF; CDR3nt: TGTGCCAGCAGCACCTCCCCGGGACACTCCTACGAGCAGTACTTC; abundance: -; d_gene: -; v_gene: TRBV9; j_gene: TRBJ2-7
CDR3aa: CASSFRLAGGPGEQFF; CDR3nt: TGTGCCAGCAGCTTCCGACTAGCGGGAGGGCCTGGTGAGCAGTTCTTC; abundance: -; d_gene: TRBD2; v_gene: TRBV7-8; j_gene: TRBJ2-1
CDR3aa: CASSSAPGAGNTIYF; CDR3nt: TGTGCCAGCAGCTCTGCTCCGGGCGCTGGAAACACCATATATTTT; abundance: many; d_gene: -; v_gene: TRBV7-3; j_gene: TRBJ1-3
CDR3aa: CASSLGPIYTF; CDR3nt: TGCGCCAGCAGCTTGGGACCCATCTACACCTTC; abundance: -; d_gene: -; v_gene: TRBV5-1; j_gene: TRBJ1-2
CDR3aa: CSAPQQGGSYNSPLHF; CDR3nt: TGCAGTGCCCCTCAACAGGGTGGCAGCTACAATTCACCCCTCCACTTT; abundance: few; d_gene: -; v_gene: TRBV20-1; j_gene: TRBJ1-6
CDR3aa: CASSPRGAGLVDTEAFF; CDR3nt: TGCGCCAGCAGCCCCCGTGGGGCAGGGTTGGTGGACACTGAAGCTTTCTTT; abundance: few; d_gene: -; v_gene: TRBV4-3; j_gene: TRBJ1-1
CDR3aa: CASTVDVNTKFF; CDR3nt: TGTGCCAGCACCGTGGATGTCAACACCAAGTTCTTC; abundance: few; d_gene: -; v_gene: TRBV12-3/TRBV12-4; j_gene: TRBJ2-1
CDR3aa: CAWSTGEQFF; CDR3nt: TGTGCCTGGAGTACGGGTGAGCAGTTCTTC; abundance: -; d_gene: -; v_gene: TRBV30; j_gene: TRBJ2-1
CDR3aa: CAISDFGASGRAGNEQFF; CDR3nt: TGTGCCATCAGTGATTTCGGGGCTAGCGGGAGGGCCGGAAATGAGCAGTTCTTC; abundance: few; d_gene: TRBD2; v_gene: TRBV10-3; j_gene: TRBJ2-1
CDR3aa: CASSLGVGDEQYF; CDR3nt: TGTGCCAGCAGCCTGGGGGTAGGGGACGAGCAGTACTTC; abundance: few; d_gene: -; v_gene: TRBV7-3; j_gene: TRBJ2-7
CDR3aa: CASSLGPPGSGISSSYEQYF; CDR3nt: TGTGCCAGCAGTCTTGGACCCCCCGGGTCCGGAATCTCGAGTTCCTACGAGCAGTACTTC; abundance: -; d_gene: -; v_gene: TRBV27; j_gene: TRBJ2-7
CDR3aa: CSVDPGAAQYF; CDR3nt: TGCAGCGTTGACCCCGGGGCCGCCCAGTACTTC; abundance: -; d_gene: -; v_gene: TRBV29-1; j_gene: TRBJ2-5